The sample holds many counts of the clone carrying this T cell receptor beta chain. Its antigen is not identified. The sequence runs out 3 residues before the end of the CDR3; the remainder is reconstructed from the germline J gene. This sample is part of a study of T cell clonality in common variable immunodeficiency. Generated by immunoSEQ multiplex PCR, the TCRdb table keeps only in-frame clones and is missing some. In total the sample includes approximately 44,000 clones, none of them seen once. General study findings and limits: Compared with controls, CVID subjects had fewer shared TCRbeta clones. CVID subjects had higher TCRbeta clonality than healthy controls, most marked in about a third. T cell subpopulation sequencing would be needed to explain CVID clonality.

This CDR3 region has 17 residues. The V segment lost 0 bases and the J segment 5 bases; nucleotides outside the gene matches: 5. Germline V CDR1 and CDR2: SGHTA, FQGTGA. This clonotype was obtained from a person between 18 and 70 years old in good health. The chain joins TRBV7-3 to TRBJ2-3; 13 positions agree with TRBD2. Sequences were obtained from peripheral blood mononuclear cells. CDR3 DNA, as far as it was read: TGTGCCAGCAGCTTAACCCGGACTAGCGGGGGTGTAGATACG. Translating gives CASSLTRTSGGVDT. The complete CDR3 reads CASSLTRTSGGVDTQYF.